The clone carrying this TCR beta chain was seen a single time. Its target is unknown. The record originates from a study of blood T cells in healthy people across ages. The CDR3 is made up of 15 amino acids. Germline CDR1 is ENHRY and CDR2 is SYGVKD. It was with a sample-barcoded 5' primer and a J-beta primer mix that a second PCR of roughly 7 to 12 cycles was run. A single record per CDR3 protein comes from TCRdb applying MiXCR to the 5' RACE reads. Found here are 750,000 to 850,000 distinct CDR3 sequences, around 25% of them singletons; the top ten hold approximately 3.7%. The study, taken as a whole, reports: Without sorted subsets, naive and antigen-experienced compartments could not be conclusively compared.

The data were also submitted as part of a second study, on T cells of mothers and their children. That source adds: RNA extracted was entirely used for cDNA synthesis, roughly 1.6 ug per 15 ul. Related pairs of mothers and children showed slightly higher, non-significant overlap versus unrelated pairs. No clones detected were persistent microchimeric T cell clones.

The chain carries TRBV10-3 and TRBJ2-5; TRBD1 matches at 10 bases. The J call is doubtful: the DNA matches TRBJ2-7 better. The clonotype was recovered from a boy between 10 and 17 years old in good health. What was sequenced was blood. CDR3 in amino acids: CAISTGTGVSYEQYF. The CDR3 DNA is TGTGCCATCAGTACCGGGACAGGGGTCTCCTACGAGCAGTACTTC.